This T cell receptor (beta chain) was identified in a study of identical twins (dated by TCRdb to 2016 to 2017). With regard to the full study: To test whether fetal clonotypes persist, the study used deep sequencing on TCR alpha and beta repertoires from monozygotic twins, unrelated adults of various ages, and cord blood. To rule out contamination, replicate twin experiments were performed at different times with different library preparation protocols. Beyond this particular receptor, the publication reports: Invariant T cells such as MAIT and iNKT could partly confound zero-insertion analyses, though diverse VJ usage argued against this for most clonotypes. Abundant cord blood beta clonotypes had fewer insertions, young adult naive repertoires showed a similar but weaker trend, and memory repertoires showed no such trend. In monozygotic twins, out-of-frame TCR alpha sharing was systematically underestimated by recombination models, although the models agreed with sharing between unrelated individuals. Out-of-frame TCR alpha sequences shared between twins showed an excess of low generation-probability sequences compared with coincidental sharing between unrelated individuals. Excess twin sharing in beta out-of-frame sequences was weaker because fewer shared sequences lowered the signal-to-noise ratio. Because the same donors could not be followed over many years, the conclusions depended on cross-sectional statistical analysis.

In the case of this clonotype: Its antigen is still unknown. Base-call qualities are not available, and no considerably larger clone is one nucleotide away.

The library was prepared using 5' RACE. The sequencer listed for this sample is Illumina HiSeq 2000. A universal primer binding site was introduced by template switching, and a unique molecular identifier was present in the final cDNA, enabling accurate counting of TCR cDNA molecules. Specific primers in the conserved constant-segment region were used to synthesize first-strand cDNA for TCR alpha and beta chains. To control for contamination, every cDNA library was double barcoded, receiving both a SMART-Mk sample barcode and Illumina barcodes. TruSeq adapter sequences and Illumina sample barcodes were added in two successive PCR steps. TCR alpha and beta cDNA libraries were sequenced on the Illumina HiSeq platform with custom primers. The paper's data handling went like this. Raw reads were processed with MiGEC to extract unique molecular identifiers, and MiXCR was used to determine CDR3 positions. For each individual, recombination models were inferred using an EM algorithm with the repgenHMM and IGoR tools. The tcR package in R was used for shared clonotype analysis, with sharing normalized by the product of cloneset sizes. Out-of-frame nonproductive sequences were analyzed to study raw recombination free of thymic and clonal selection effects. TCRdb redid the processing of the public reads, applying fastp at Q25 and MiXCR, and retained in-frame beta chains. Each CDR3 protein appears once, grouped with its most common genes and DNA. These V and J calls derive from TCRdb rather than the authors' analysis. Counted in this sample were 300,000 to 400,000 distinct CDR3 sequences; roughly 9% of them appeared once. The ten largest account for about 8.1% of the sample.

The CDR3 has 18 amino acids, counting the end cysteine and phenylalanine. Only the CDR3 portion is preserved as DNA: 54 bases, with reading frame beginning at the first base. V loses 3 bases, J loses 4 bases, and the germline ends lie 26 bases apart. CDR1 SGDLS and CDR2 YYNGEE were looked up in the germline V gene. All donors were healthy Caucasians. Three unrelated non-twin adults were also sequenced: a male aged 18 to 30, a male aged 50 to 60 and a female aged 50 to 60. Miltenyi CD45RO+ enrichment and human naive T-cell isolation kits were used to isolate memory (CD45RO+) and naive T cells from PBMC.

The receptor was derived from a woman in her forties or fifties in good health. The chain joins TRBV9 to TRBJ2-7; the D gene lacks a confident call. The sequenced material came from naive T cells sorted from blood. The cell subset or site label, as the study defines it: cells isolated with a human naive T-cell isolation kit. The CDR3 region reads CASSAPSYFRAETYEQYF. The nucleotides read TGTGCCAGCAGCGCACCCTCCTATTTTCGGGCCGAAACTTACGAGCAGTACTTC.